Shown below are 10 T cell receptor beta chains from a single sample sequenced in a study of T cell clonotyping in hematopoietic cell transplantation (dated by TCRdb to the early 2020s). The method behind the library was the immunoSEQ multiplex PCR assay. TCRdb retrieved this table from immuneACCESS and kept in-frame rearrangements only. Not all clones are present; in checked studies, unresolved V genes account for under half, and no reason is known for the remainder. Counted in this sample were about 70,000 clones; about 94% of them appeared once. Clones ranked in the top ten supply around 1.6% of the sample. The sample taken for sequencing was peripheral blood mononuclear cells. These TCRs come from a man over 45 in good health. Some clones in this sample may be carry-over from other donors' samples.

CDR3 bases: TGTGCCTGGAGGGTCCGGGAAAACACTGAAGCTTTCTTT. The encoded protein is CAWRVRENTEAFF. The V call is TRBV30, the J call TRBJ1-1; D unclear. Germline assignment: CDR1 GTSNPN and CDR2 SVGIG (reference sequence). Trimming cost V 3 bases and J 2 bases, with 10 bases left between them. The CDR3 sequence is 13 residues long.

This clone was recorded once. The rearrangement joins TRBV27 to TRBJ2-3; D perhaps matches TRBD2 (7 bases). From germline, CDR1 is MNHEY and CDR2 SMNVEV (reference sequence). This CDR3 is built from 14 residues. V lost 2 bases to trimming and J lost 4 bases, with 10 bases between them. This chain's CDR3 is CASSLKGGADTQYF. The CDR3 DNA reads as TGTGCCAGCAGTTTAAAGGGGGGGGCAGATACGCAGTATTTT.

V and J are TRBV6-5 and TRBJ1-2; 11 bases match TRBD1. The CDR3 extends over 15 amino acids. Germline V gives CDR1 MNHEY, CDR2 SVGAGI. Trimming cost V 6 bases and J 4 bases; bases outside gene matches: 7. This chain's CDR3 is CASRPGTGGFYGYTF. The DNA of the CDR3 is TGTGCCAGCAGACCTGGGACAGGGGGATTCTATGGCTACACCTTC.

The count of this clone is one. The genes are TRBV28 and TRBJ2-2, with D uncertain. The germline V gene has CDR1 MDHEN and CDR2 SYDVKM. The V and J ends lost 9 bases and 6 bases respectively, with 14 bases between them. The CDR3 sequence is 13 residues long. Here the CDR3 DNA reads TGTGCCAGTTATAGTTTGGACGCCGGGGAGCTGTTTTTT. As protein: CASYSLDAGELFF.

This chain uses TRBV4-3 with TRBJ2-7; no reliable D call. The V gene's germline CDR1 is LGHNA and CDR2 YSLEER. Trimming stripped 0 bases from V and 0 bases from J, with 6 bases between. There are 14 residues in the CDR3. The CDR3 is CASSQEQSSYEQYF. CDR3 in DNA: TGCGCCAGCAGCCAAGAGCAGAGCTCCTACGAGCAGTACTTC.

CDR3 DNA: TGTGCCAGCAGCATAGACAGTTACAATGAGCAGTTCTTC. Translation gives CASSIDSYNEQFF. The chain combines TRBV5-4 with TRBJ2-1; TRBD1 is a possible D gene (5 bases). Germline V gives CDR1 SGHNT, CDR2 YYREEE (reference sequence). The length of the CDR3 is 13 residues. Deletions cut 4 bases from V and 4 bases from J, with 9 bases between.

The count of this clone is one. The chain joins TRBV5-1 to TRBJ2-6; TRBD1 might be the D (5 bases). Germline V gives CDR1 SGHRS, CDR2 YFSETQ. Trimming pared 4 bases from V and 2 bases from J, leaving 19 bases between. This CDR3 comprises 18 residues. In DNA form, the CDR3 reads TGCGCCAGCAGCCCTTACCCGGCAGGGCCACCTGGGGCCAACGTCCTGACTTTC. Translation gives CASSPYPAGPPGANVLTF.

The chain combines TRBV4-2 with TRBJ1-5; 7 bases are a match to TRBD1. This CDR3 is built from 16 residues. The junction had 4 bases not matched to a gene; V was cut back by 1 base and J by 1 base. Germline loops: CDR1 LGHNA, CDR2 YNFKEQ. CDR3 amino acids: CASSQAGTASNQPQHF. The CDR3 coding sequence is TGTGCCAGCAGCCAAGCCGGGACAGCGAGCAATCAGCCCCAGCATTTT.

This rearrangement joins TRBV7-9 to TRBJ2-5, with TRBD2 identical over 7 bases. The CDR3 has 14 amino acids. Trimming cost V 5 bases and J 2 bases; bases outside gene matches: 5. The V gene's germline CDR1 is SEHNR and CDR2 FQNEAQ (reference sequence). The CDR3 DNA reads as TGTGCCAGCAGCCCCGAGCGGGATCAAGAGACCCAGTACTTC. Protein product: CASSPERDQETQYF.

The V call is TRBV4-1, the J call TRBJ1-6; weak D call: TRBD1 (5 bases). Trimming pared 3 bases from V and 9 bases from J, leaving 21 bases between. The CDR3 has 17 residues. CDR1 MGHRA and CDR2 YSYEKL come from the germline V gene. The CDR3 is CASSHVTGATRGSPLHF. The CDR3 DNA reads TGCGCCAGCAGCCACGTCACCGGGGCGACAAGGGGTTCACCCCTCCACTTT.